This TCR beta chain is drawn from a study of control samples from healthy donors and cancer patients. Using immunoSEQ multiplex PCR, the repertoire was profiled, and TCRdb retains in-frame clones only, with some absent. This sample carries approximately 90,000 clones, approximately 93% of them seen once, and the ten largest clones take about 1.5%. The CDR3 loop spans 16 amino acids. From germline, CDR1 is WSHSY and CDR2 SAAADI. V was clipped by 3 bases and J by 7 bases; unmatched bases: 10. The receptor's source is a woman in her thirties in good health. The specimen was blood. The rearrangement links TRBV10-2 to TRBJ2-1, with 9 bases lining up with TRBD1. CDR3 region: CASSDPGTGSVNEQFF. The CDR3 DNA reads TGCGCCAGCAGTGATCCCGGGACAGGGAGTGTAAATGAGCAGTTCTTC.